The rows below give T cell receptor beta chains drawn from one sample of a study of shared clonotypes between healthy human individuals. Libraries were prepared by immunoSEQ multiplex PCR; TCRdb keeps only in-frame clonotypes and omits some of them. The repertoire holds around 990,000 clones, with approximately 75% as singletons. Sequencing input: memory CD4+ T cells from PBMCs. These receptors were obtained from a man aged 18 to 30 in good health. Some clones in this sample may be carry-over from other donors' samples. Each CDR3 is given without its conserved first and last residue. Each record gives: V gene, CDR3 protein.

>TRBV5-6
ASSLSGSKNIQY
>TRBV6-5
ASEGPHSREQF
>TRBV29-1
SVPVVAGGVNTGELF
>TRBV14
ASSQGTWRGLYNEQF
>TRBV18
ASSPQGTNQPQH
>TRBV28
ASSLNSPHEQY
>TRBV30
AWSLSPGSGNTIY
>TRBV6-5
ASSYADTQETQY
>TRBV5-1
ASSLAGSYEQY
>TRBV10-2
ASSTGAGNTIY
>TRBV27
ASSLRGTGGRNEKLF
>TRBV7-2
ASSSQGAGANVLT
>TRBV27
ASSGKGRNTEAF
>TRBV6-1
ASIPRRENPYEQY
>TRBV5-4
ASSLGGSRNNQPQH
>TRBV7-2
ASSFSGANTGELF
>TRBV19
ASTTQGLYRTDTQY
>TRBV18
ASSPQTGVEETQY
>TRBV5-1
ASIRDSGANVLT
>TRBV27
ASSRLAGSDTQY
>TRBV7-9
ASSLRTAYGYT
>TRBV2
ASSPLGTAGGELF
>TRBV6-1
ASSAITRPPWLEQF
>TRBV5-1
ASSLGPWGVGQPQH
>TRBV5-6
ASSTWGSYNEQF
>TRBV5-1
ASSFSFARDTEAF
>TRBV25-1
ASAANGEQF
>TRBV10-2
ASRRGSGRADEQF
>TRBV14
ASSQGQGGIEKLF
>TRBV7-2
ASSLALTKDTQY
>TRBV2
ASKGQLATNEKLF
>TRBV27
ASRPRRLAGAYNEQF
>TRBV30
AWAGTRDNEQF
>TRBV27
ASSIRDPPEGQPQH
>TRBV4-3
ASSQEGLSPYGYT
>TRBV19
ASSIDLGTNEKLF
>TRBV7-3
ASSLTYRDDGNQPQH
>TRBV27
ASSFDEGYEQY
>TRBV25-1
ASSPRTGVETQY
>TRBV4-2
ASSQESLGRGEKLF
>TRBV28
ASSLSKIGYT
>TRBV27
ASSLGQGSYNEQF
>TRBV28
ASSSNTGIGSYGYT
>TRBV2
ASRETGDGYT
>TRBV10-3
ATALRTMMNYGYT
>TRBV7-2
ASSTSAGGYTEAF
>TRBV5-1
ASSLSGDGNTIY
>TRBV27
ASSLRALGTGAHEQY
>TRBV18
ASSPTLSEQY
>TRBV28
ASMTGAREKLF
>TRBV7-2
ASSFSNYGYT
>TRBV7-2
ASSARLAGVYNEQF
>TRBV28
ASSPAGIFSGNTIY
>TRBV4-3
ASTGRDLTEAF
>TRBV15
ATSSSGRGSQPQH